A selection of T cell receptor beta chains follows, all from one sample in a study of T cell responses to AZD1222 COVID-19 vaccine. Using immunoSEQ multiplex PCR, the repertoire was profiled, and TCRdb retains in-frame clones only, with some absent. The sample shows tens of thousands of clones, over 90% of them seen only once. The starting material was peripheral blood, obtained on day 0 of AZD1222 vaccination. These receptors were collected from an adult in good health. CDR3s include the opening cysteine and the closing phenylalanine or tryptophan. The D gene is left open where the match is weak. A clone size is listed for some rows: how often the clone was seen (once, few, many), or a class if it is expanded.

size	V	J	D	CDR3	DNA
NA	TRBV10-1	TRBJ1-6	NA	CASSDRRLGGNSPLHF	TGCGCCAGCAGTGATAGGAGACTCGGGGGTAATTCACCCCTCCACTTT
few	TRBV20-1	TRBJ1-4	NA	CSAAGRETF	TGCAGTGCTGCCGGGAGAGAAACTTTT
NA	TRBV4-1	TRBJ1-2	TRBD1	CASSQVEDRGRNGYTF	TGCGCCAGCAGCCAAGTGGAGGACAGGGGGAGAAATGGCTACACCTTC
NA	TRBV28	TRBJ2-3	NA	CASSLRRLAGTDTQYF	TGTGCCAGCAGTTTAAGGCGTCTAGCCGGGACAGATACGCAGTATTTT
once	TRBV29-1	TRBJ1-4	NA	CSGGDEKLFF	TGCAGCGGTGGGGATGAAAAACTGTTTTTT
few	TRBV20-1	TRBJ1-1	NA	CSARERPEAFF	TGCAGTGCCCGTGAGCGACCTGAAGCTTTCTTT
NA	TRBV5-8	TRBJ2-5	TRBD1	CASSLTGGNWETQYF	TGTGCCAGCAGCTTGACAGGGGGCAATTGGGAGACCCAGTACTTC
NA	TRBV19	TRBJ1-2	TRBD1	CASSIQGANYGYTF	TGTGCCAGTAGTATACAGGGGGCTAACTATGGCTACACCTTC
NA	TRBV7-9	TRBJ1-1	NA	CASGEGRYAFF	TGTGCCAGTGGGGAAGGGCGGTATGCTTTCTTT
NA	TRBV11-3	TRBJ1-1	NA	CASSTPTRTEAFF	TGTGCCAGCAGCACTCCGACGAGGACTGAAGCTTTCTTT
NA	TRBV10-2	TRBJ1-1	NA	CASSLGEWATEAFF	TGCGCCAGCAGTTTAGGGGAGTGGGCCACTGAAGCTTTCTTT
NA	TRBV7-2	TRBJ2-7	TRBD1	CASSSRDSYEQYF	TGTGCCAGCAGCTCCCGGGACAGCTACGAGCAGTACTTC
NA	TRBV18	TRBJ1-2	TRBD1	CASSLLTGDFSGYTF	TGTGCCAGCTCACTTTTGACAGGGGATTTCAGTGGCTACACCTTC
NA	TRBV15	TRBJ1-2	TRBD1	CATSRTGAPNYGYTF	TGTGCCACCAGCAGAACAGGGGCCCCGAACTATGGCTACACCTTC
NA	TRBV6-1	TRBJ2-3	TRBD2	CASSGPPGGTTDTQYF	TGTGCCAGCAGTGGACCCCCGGGGGGGACCACAGATACGCAGTATTTT
NA	TRBV3-1/TRBV3-2	TRBJ2-1	NA	CASSQDWGARNEQFF	TGTGCCAGCAGCCAAGATTGGGGGGCAAGAAATGAGCAGTTCTTC
NA	TRBV7-9	TRBJ1-2	NA	CASSHLLDTDGYTF	TGTGCCAGCAGCCACCTGCTGGACACGGATGGCTACACCTTC
NA	TRBV28	TRBJ2-4	TRBD2	CASSLWTSGGPKNIQYF	TGTGCCAGCAGTTTATGGACTAGCGGGGGGCCCAAAAACATTCAGTACTTC
NA	TRBV11-2	TRBJ2-7	NA	CASSLNRVYEQYF	TGTGCCAGCAGCCTCAATCGGGTCTACGAGCAGTACTTC
NA	TRBV3-1/TRBV3-2	TRBJ2-1	NA	CASSQDASSSYNEQFF	TGTGCCAGCAGCCAAGATGCAAGTAGCTCCTACAATGAGCAGTTCTTC
NA	TRBV7-9	TRBJ1-1	NA	CASSDGGTEAFF	TGTGCCAGCAGCGACGGGGGGACTGAAGCTTTCTTT
NA	TRBV5-1	TRBJ2-5	TRBD2	CASSLSLAGNQETQYF	TGCGCCAGCAGCTTGAGTCTAGCGGGAAACCAAGAGACCCAGTACTTC
NA	TRBV7-2	TRBJ1-5	NA	CASSLDRNQPQHF	TGTGCCAGCAGCCTCGACAGGAATCAGCCCCAGCATTTT
once	TRBV5-4	TRBJ2-3	NA	CASSSVTGIDTQYF	TGTGCCAGCAGCTCGGTTACAGGGATAGATACGCAGTATTTT
NA	TRBV6-6	TRBJ1-3	NA	CASSPSGNTIYF	TGTGCCAGCAGTCCCTCCGGAAACACCATATATTTT
NA	TRBV25-1	TRBJ2-6	NA	CASSESGRSGANVLTF	TGTGCCAGCAGTGAATCCGGTAGATCTGGGGCCAACGTCCTGACTTTC
NA	TRBV6-2/TRBV6-3	TRBJ2-5	TRBD2	CASSARLAGGSNQETQYF	TGTGCCAGCAGTGCTCGACTAGCGGGGGGGTCTAACCAAGAGACCCAGTACTTC
NA	TRBV3-1/TRBV3-2	TRBJ1-3	NA	CASSRAGDRTGNTIYF	TGTGCCAGCAGCCGAGCCGGAGACAGGACTGGAAACACCATATATTTT
NA	TRBV4-2	TRBJ2-7	TRBD2	CASSQETRTSGGRYEQYF	TGTGCCAGCAGCCAAGAGACCCGGACTAGCGGGGGAAGATACGAGCAGTACTTC
NA	TRBV5-4	TRBJ1-4	NA	CASSFRVSANEKLFF	TGTGCCAGCAGCTTCCGGGTATCGGCTAATGAAAAACTGTTTTTT
NA	TRBV6-4	TRBJ1-6	NA	CASSDGRSPLHF	TGTGCCAGCAGTGACGGCCGGTCACCCCTCCACTTT
NA	TRBV20-1	TRBJ1-5	TRBD1	CSVSTGVEHF	TGCAGTGTCTCGACAGGGGTCGAACATTTT